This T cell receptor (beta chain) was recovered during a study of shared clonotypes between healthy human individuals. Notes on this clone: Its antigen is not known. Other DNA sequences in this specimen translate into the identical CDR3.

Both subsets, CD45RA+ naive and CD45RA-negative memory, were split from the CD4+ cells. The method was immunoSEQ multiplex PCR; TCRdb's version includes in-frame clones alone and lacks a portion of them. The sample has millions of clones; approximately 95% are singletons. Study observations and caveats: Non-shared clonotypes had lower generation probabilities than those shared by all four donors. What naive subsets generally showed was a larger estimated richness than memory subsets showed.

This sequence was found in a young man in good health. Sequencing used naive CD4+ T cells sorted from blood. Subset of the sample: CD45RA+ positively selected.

The CDR3 DNA reads TGTGCCAGCAGCGTAGAAATAGGTGGTCCCTCCTACGAGCAGTACTTC. Its translation: CASSVEIGGPSYEQYF. The chain recombines TRBV9 with TRBJ2-7; D remains ambiguous. Germline V gene lookup returns CDR1 SGDLS and CDR2 YYNGEE. This CDR3 has 16 residues. V was cut by 0 bases and J by 0 bases, with 13 bases left in between.